These 29 T cell receptor beta chains were all obtained from the same sample, sequenced in a study of blood T cell repertoires in COVID-19. Profiled with immunoSEQ multiplex PCR; TCRdb holds only in-frame clones, not every one. Of about 200,000 clones in the sample, around 88% are singletons; the top ten hold more than 1.4%. Sequenced sample: peripheral blood. The source is a man between 18 and 35 years old with active or convalescent COVID-19.

The V call is TRBV6-1, the J call TRBJ2-1, with a possible D match to TRBD1 (6 bases). The CDR3 spans 15 residues. The V end lost 1 base, the J end lost 8 bases, and 15 bases lay between the germline ends. Germline V gives CDR1 MNHNS, CDR2 SASEGT. The CDR3 is CASSEGTGSLYEQFF. The DNA of the CDR3 is TGTGCCAGCAGTGAAGGCACAGGGTCCCTTTATGAGCAGTTCTTC.

The chain combines TRBV30 with TRBJ2-7; 13 positions match TRBD2. The V and J ends lost 1 base and 7 bases, in that order; junction bases with no gene match: 4. Per germline, CDR1 GTSNPN and CDR2 SVGIG (reference sequence). The length of the CDR3 is 14 residues. CDR3 sequence: CAWSATSGRREQYF. CDR3 DNA: TGTGCCTGGAGTGCGACTAGCGGGAGGAGGGAGCAGTACTTC. The entire variable domain, with the rest obtained from reference TRBV30 and TRBJ2-7, is as follows: SQTIHQWPATLVQPVGSPLSLECTVEGTSNPNLYWYRQAAGRGLQLLFYSVGIGQISSEVPQNLSASRPQDRQFILSSKKLLLSDSGFYLCAWSATSGRREQYFGPGTRLTVT.

CDR3 in amino acids: CASSASASGSYEQYF. The CDR3 DNA reads TGCGCCAGCAGTGCCTCCGCTAGCGGGTCCTACGAGCAGTACTTC. The chain joins TRBV10-2 to TRBJ2-7; 8 bases are shared with TRBD2. Per the germline V gene, CDR1 is WSHSY and CDR2 is SAAADI. The CDR3 loop spans 15 amino acids. The junction had 6 bases not matched to a gene; V was cut back by 4 bases and J by 1 base.

This clone was detected a few times. This rearrangement joins TRBV5-1 to TRBJ1-5; 11 bases match TRBD1. This CDR3 region has 17 residues. The germline CDR1 and CDR2 sequences are SGHRS and YFSETQ. V dropped 4 bases and J dropped 2; count of bases not matched to a gene: 8. This CDR3 reads CASSKGTGGRGNQPQHF. The DNA of the CDR3 is TGCGCCAGCAGCAAAGGGACAGGGGGAAGAGGCAATCAGCCCCAGCATTTT.

V gene TRBV2 combines with J gene TRBJ1-5; D perhaps matches TRBD1 (6 bases). V lost 7 bases, J lost 7 bases, and 17 bases lay in between. CDR1 is SNHLY and CDR2 is FYNNEI in the germline V gene. The CDR3 loop spans 14 amino acids. The CDR3 DNA is TGTGCCAGCACGATCACAGGGTCAAGACAGCCCCAGCATTTT. Protein product: CASTITGSRQPQHF.

The chain uses TRBV5-1 and TRBJ1-2, with D possibly matching TRBD1 (6 bases). This CDR3 contains 14 residues. V lost 7 bases and J lost 1, with 14 bases in between. Germline assignment: CDR1 SGHRS and CDR2 YFSETQ. Written as DNA, the CDR3 is TGCGCCAGCCGACCCGCGGACAGTAACTATGGCTACACCTTC. Translating gives CASRPADSNYGYTF.

This rearrangement joins TRBV5-4 to TRBJ1-1, with D possibly matching TRBD1 (6 bases). The V end was cut by 4 bases, the J end by 1 base, with 8 bases between. Germline V gene sequence: CDR1 SGHNT, CDR2 YYREEE (reference sequence). The CDR3 totals 13 residues. Here the CDR3 DNA reads TGTGCCAGCAGCACGGGACAGAACACTGAAGCTTTCTTT. Encoded protein: CASSTGQNTEAFF.

This chain joins TRBV11-2 and TRBJ2-2, with 8 bases matching TRBD1. The CDR3 has 18 amino acids. The V gene's germline CDR1 is SGHAT and CDR2 FQNNGV. J gave up 4 bases and V 6 bases, and 16 bases lay outside the gene matches. DNA of the CDR3: TGTGCCAGCAGTTCCCCGGGTCAGGGGGCTGCGGGCACCGGGGAGCTGTTTTTT. Residues: CASSSPGQGAAGTGELFF.

This clone was observed a single time. J is TRBJ2-1 and V is TRBV24-1; 12 bases fit TRBD2. CDR1 is KGHDR and CDR2 is SFDVKD in the germline V gene. The V and J ends lost 3 bases and 6 bases, in that order; junction bases with no gene match: 5. This CDR3 region has 16 residues. As DNA, the CDR3 is TGTGCCACCAGTGATGGTCTAGCGGGAGGGTTCAATGAGCAGTTCTTC. It translates to CATSDGLAGGFNEQFF.

The chain couples TRBV5-5 to TRBJ1-1; 10 positions match TRBD1. V dropped 3 bases and J dropped 0; count of bases not matched to a gene: 2. Germline V gene sequence: CDR1 SGHKS, CDR2 YYEKEE (reference sequence). The CDR3 is made up of 15 amino acids. The CDR3 reads CASSWGTGVNTEAFF. The DNA for the CDR3 is TGTGCCAGCAGCTGGGGGACAGGGGTGAACACTGAAGCTTTCTTT.

The J gene is TRBJ1-4, the V gene TRBV29-1; no firm D call. Trimming took off 2 bases at V and 6 bases at J, with 13 bases between the two ends. There are 14 residues in the CDR3. CDR1 and CDR2 from the germline V gene are SQVTM and ANQGSEA. CDR3 sequence: CSVERRAAYEKLFF. For the CDR3, the DNA is TGCAGCGTTGAAAGGAGGGCCGCGTATGAAAAACTGTTTTTT.

The rearrangement uses TRBV18 and TRBJ1-2, with 12 bases aligning to TRBD1. The CDR3 runs 21 residues. Trimming cost V 3 bases and J 3 bases; bases outside gene matches: 20. The V gene's germline CDR1 is KGHSH and CDR2 LQKENI. The CDR3 sequence: CASSPKTGQGARRAFDYGYTF. CDR3 DNA: TGTGCCAGCTCACCGAAAACGGGACAGGGGGCGAGGAGAGCTTTTGACTATGGCTACACCTTC.

The gene calls are TRBV10-2 and TRBJ1-1; no definite D call. Germline V CDR1 and CDR2: WSHSY, SAAADI. The CDR3 is made up of 14 amino acids. V was trimmed by 8 bases and J by 5 bases, leaving 18 bases between them. CDR3 residues: CASGEPSTWTEAFF. DNA for the CDR3: TGCGCCAGCGGAGAGCCCTCAACCTGGACTGAAGCTTTCTTT.

CDR3 sequence: CASSTRDRDPYEQYF. CDR3 sequence (DNA): TGTGCCAGCAGCACAAGGGACAGGGACCCCTACGAGCAGTACTTC. The chain employs TRBV11-2 and TRBJ2-7; 9 positions match TRBD1. The CDR3 has 15 residues. Unmatched junction bases numbered 7, after V lost 5 bases and J lost 2 bases. Looked up from germline, CDR1 is SGHAT and CDR2 is FQNNGV.

The V and J genes are TRBV5-1 and TRBJ2-1, with 7 positions matching TRBD2. The CDR3 totals 14 residues. The V gene end was trimmed by 0 bases and the J gene end by 5 bases; junction bases not matched to a gene: 2. Per the germline V gene, CDR1 is SGHRS and CDR2 is YFSETQ. This CDR3 is CASSLGGSHNEQFF. CDR3 sequence (DNA): TGCGCCAGCAGCTTGGGCGGGAGCCACAATGAGCAGTTCTTC.

V is TRBV19 and J is TRBJ1-5; 8 bases match TRBD1. J lost 7 bases, V lost 4 bases, and 6 bases had no gene match. The V gene's germline CDR1 is LNHDA and CDR2 SQIVND (reference sequence). This CDR3 has 14 residues. The CDR3 sequence is CASSTTGARQPQHF. The CDR3 coding sequence is TGTGCCAGTAGTACGACAGGGGCTCGACAGCCCCAGCATTTT.

This clone was counted only a few times. The CDR3 sequence: CASSRRAPGQGSSYEQYF. The CDR3 nucleotides are TGTGCCAGCAGTCGGCGGGCCCCAGGACAGGGCAGCTCCTACGAGCAGTACTTC. V and J are TRBV5-5 and TRBJ2-7; 8 nucleotides align to TRBD1. V was clipped by 5 bases and J by 0 bases; unmatched bases: 16. This CDR3 region has 18 residues. Germline V gene sequence: CDR1 SGHKS, CDR2 YYEKEE (reference sequence).

This clone was detected once. The CDR3 DNA sequence: TGTGCCAGCAGCTTGCTGGTAGGGTCGGGGACTTTATACAATGAGCAGTTCTTC. This gives the protein CASSLLVGSGTLYNEQFF. This chain joins TRBV5-4 and TRBJ2-1, with TRBD2 as a possible D gene (6 bases). Per the germline V gene, CDR1 is SGHNT and CDR2 is YYREEE (reference sequence). CDR3 size: 18 residues. Trimming shortened V by 1 base and J by 4 bases, and 21 bases separated the two germline ends. The whole variable domain, remainder taken from reference TRBV5-4 and TRBJ2-1, is ETGVTQSPTHLIKTRGQQVTLRCSSQSGHNTVSWYQQALGQGPQFIFQYYREEENGRGNFPPRFSGLQFPNYSSELNVNALELDDSALYLCASSLLVGSGTLYNEQFFGPGTRLTVL.

V is TRBV7-2 and J is TRBJ2-2; 15 nucleotides line up with TRBD2. The germline gives CDR1 SGHTA, CDR2 FQGNSA. After removal of 5 bases from V and 4 bases from J, the junction contained 2 bases not matched to a gene. The CDR3 runs to 16 residues. In nucleotides, the CDR3 is TGTGCCAGCAGCACGGGACTAGCGGGGGGCACCGGGGAGCTGTTTTTT. Residues: CASSTGLAGGTGELFF.

This clone was seen once. This chain uses TRBV10-3 with TRBJ1-1, with 8 bases that match TRBD1. V lost 10 bases and J lost 1; bases outside the gene matches: 5. The CDR3 spans 13 residues. Germline V gives CDR1 ENHRY, CDR2 SYGVKD. CDR3 nucleotide sequence: TGTGCCACCCGACAGGGGCAGAACACTGAAGCTTTCTTT. It translates to CATRQGQNTEAFF.

The rearrangement uses TRBV29-1 and TRBJ2-7, with 12 bases fitting TRBD1. The CDR3 is 12 amino acids. V trimming: 7 bases; J trimming: 7 bases; junction bases outside the gene matches: 5. In germline, CDR1 is SQVTM, CDR2 ANQGSEA. The CDR3 DNA sequence: TGCAGCGCGGGACAGGGGGCGGTTGAGCAGTACTTC. This encodes CSAGQGAVEQYF.

This clone was seen a few times. The rearrangement links TRBV29-1 to TRBJ1-2; 9 bases fit TRBD1. Germline trimming cut 7 bases from V and 4 bases from J; bases unmatched to any gene: 10. The germline CDR1 and CDR2 sequences are SQVTM and ANQGSEA. The length of the CDR3 is 14 residues. DNA for the CDR3: TGCAGCGCCGATCCGGGACAGGGCCGCTATGGCTACACCTTC. Encoded protein: CSADPGQGRYGYTF.

This chain joins TRBV28 and TRBJ1-6; 7 nucleotides line up with TRBD1. The germline CDR1 and CDR2 sequences are MDHEN and SYDVKM. Unmatched junction bases numbered 9, after V lost 6 bases and J lost 7 bases. CDR3 length: 15 amino acids. CDR3 nucleotides: TGTGCCAGCAGCCAAAAGGACAGGTTAAATTCACCCCTCCACTTT. It codes for CASSQKDRLNSPLHF.

This clone showed up just once. CDR3 bases: TGTGCCAGCAGTTTACCTACAGGGGGCTTTTACAATGAGCAGTTCTTC. It codes for CASSLPTGGFYNEQFF. The V call is TRBV28, the J call TRBJ2-1; TRBD1 matches at 9 bases. Trimming took 2 bases from V and 4 from J; bases not matched to a gene: 6. Germline-derived CDR1 and CDR2 are MDHEN and SYDVKM. The CDR3 consists of 16 residues.

Only one count was recorded for this clone. The chain carries TRBV14 and TRBJ1-1; D remains ambiguous. Germline CDR1 SGHDN, CDR2 FVKESK. V lost 4 bases, J lost 0 bases, and 6 bases lay in between. The CDR3 covers 13 residues. The chain's CDR3 is CASSPAMNTEAFF. DNA of the CDR3: TGTGCCAGCAGCCCCGCGATGAACACTGAAGCTTTCTTT.

V is TRBV18 and J is TRBJ1-2, with 7 bases identical to TRBD1. CDR3 length: 14 amino acids. CDR1 and CDR2 from the germline V gene are KGHSH and LQKENI. With V trimmed by 6 bases and J by 10 bases, 14 bases remained unmatched. The CDR3 DNA follows: TGTGCCAGCTCCCTTAAAGACAAAGGGACAGCCTACACCTTC. Its protein product is CASSLKDKGTAYTF.

V gene TRBV2 combines with J gene TRBJ2-1; no clear D gene. Trimming left V 7 bases short and J 10 bases short, with 14 bases between. CDR3 length: 12 residues. Germline V CDR1 and CDR2: SNHLY, FYNNEI. The CDR3 region has the DNA TGTGCCAGCACTTACAGAATAAGCGAGCAGTTCTTC. Protein: CASTYRISEQFF.

The CDR3 nucleotides are TGTGCCAGCCGCTCTGCAGGGGAAGGCACTGAAGCTTTCTTT. This codes for CASRSAGEGTEAFF. The rearrangement uses TRBV5-4 and TRBJ1-1, with D tentatively TRBD1 (6 bases). Germline V CDR1 and CDR2: SGHNT, YYREEE (reference sequence). This CDR3 comprises 14 residues. Trimming left V 7 bases short and J 4 bases short, with 17 bases between. The full variable domain, completed using reference TRBV5-4 and TRBJ1-1, is ETGVTQSPTHLIKTRGQQVTLRCSSQSGHNTVSWYQQALGQGPQFIFQYYREEENGRGNFPPRFSGLQFPNYSSELNVNALELDDSALYLCASRSAGEGTEAFFGQGTRLTVV.

The chain carries TRBV14 and TRBJ2-7, with D possibly TRBD1 on 6 matching bases. CDR1 SGHDN and CDR2 FVKESK come from the germline V gene. Trimming left V 3 bases short and J 0 bases short, with 6 bases between. CDR3 length equals 13 residues. CDR3 residues: CASSQGHSYEQYF. CDR3 in DNA: TGTGCCAGCAGCCAGGGACACTCCTACGAGCAGTACTTC.